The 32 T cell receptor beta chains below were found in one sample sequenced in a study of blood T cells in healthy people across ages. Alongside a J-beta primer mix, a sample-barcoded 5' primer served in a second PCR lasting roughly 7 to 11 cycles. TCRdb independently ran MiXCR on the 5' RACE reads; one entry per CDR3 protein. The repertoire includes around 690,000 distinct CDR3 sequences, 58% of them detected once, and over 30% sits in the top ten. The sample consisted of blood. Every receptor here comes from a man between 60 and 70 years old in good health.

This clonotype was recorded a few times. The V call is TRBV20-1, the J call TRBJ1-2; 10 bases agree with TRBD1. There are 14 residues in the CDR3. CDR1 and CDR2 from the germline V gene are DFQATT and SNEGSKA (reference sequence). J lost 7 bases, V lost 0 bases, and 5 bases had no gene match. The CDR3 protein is CSAREDRGEGGYTF. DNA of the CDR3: TGCAGTGCTAGAGAGGACAGGGGGGAAGGTGGCTACACCTTC.

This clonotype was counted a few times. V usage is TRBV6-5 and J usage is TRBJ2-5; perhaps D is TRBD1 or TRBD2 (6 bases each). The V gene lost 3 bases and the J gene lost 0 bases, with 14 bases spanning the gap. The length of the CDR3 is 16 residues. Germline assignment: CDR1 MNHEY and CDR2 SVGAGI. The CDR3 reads CASSYSGGPHQETQYF. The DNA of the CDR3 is TGTGCCAGCAGTTATTCCGGGGGCCCTCACCAAGAGACCCAGTACTTC.

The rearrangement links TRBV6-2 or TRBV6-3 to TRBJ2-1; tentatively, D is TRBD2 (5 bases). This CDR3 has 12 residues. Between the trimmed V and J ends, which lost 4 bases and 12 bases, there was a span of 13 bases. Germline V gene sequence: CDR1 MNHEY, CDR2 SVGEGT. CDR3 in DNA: TGTGCCAGCAGTTCGACTACCCAATCGCAGTTCTTC. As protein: CASSSTTQSQFF.

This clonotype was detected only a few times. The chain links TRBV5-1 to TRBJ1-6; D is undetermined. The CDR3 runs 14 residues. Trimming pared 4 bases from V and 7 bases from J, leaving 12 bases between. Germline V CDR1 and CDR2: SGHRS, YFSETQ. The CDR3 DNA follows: TGCGCCAGCAGCGTGGTTGGAGAGAATTCACCCCTCCACTTT. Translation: CASSVVGENSPLHF. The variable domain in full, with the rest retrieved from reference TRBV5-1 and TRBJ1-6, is KAGVTQTPRYLIKTRGQQVTLSCSPISGHRSVSWYQQTPGQGLQFLFEYFSETQRNKGNFPGRFSGRQFSNSRSEMNVSTLELGDSALYLCASSVVGENSPLHFGNGTRLTVT.

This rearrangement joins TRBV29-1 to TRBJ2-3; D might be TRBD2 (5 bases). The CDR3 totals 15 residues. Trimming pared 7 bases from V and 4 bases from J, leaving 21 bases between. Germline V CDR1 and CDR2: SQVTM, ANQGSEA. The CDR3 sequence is CSARTGLEASDTQYF. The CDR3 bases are TGCAGCGCCAGAACCGGGTTGGAGGCTTCAGATACGCAGTATTTT.

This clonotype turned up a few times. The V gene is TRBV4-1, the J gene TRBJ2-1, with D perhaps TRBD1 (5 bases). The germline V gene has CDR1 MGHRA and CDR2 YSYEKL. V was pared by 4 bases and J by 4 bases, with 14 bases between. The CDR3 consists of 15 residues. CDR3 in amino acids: CASSPSRAEYNEQFF. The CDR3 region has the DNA TGCGCCAGCAGCCCCTCCAGGGCCGAGTACAATGAGCAGTTCTTC.

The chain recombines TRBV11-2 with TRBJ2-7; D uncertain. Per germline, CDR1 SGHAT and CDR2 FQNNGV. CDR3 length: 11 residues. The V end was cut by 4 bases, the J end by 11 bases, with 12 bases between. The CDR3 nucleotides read TGTGCCAGCAGCTCCCATCGTTTAGAGTACTTC. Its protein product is CASSSHRLEYF.

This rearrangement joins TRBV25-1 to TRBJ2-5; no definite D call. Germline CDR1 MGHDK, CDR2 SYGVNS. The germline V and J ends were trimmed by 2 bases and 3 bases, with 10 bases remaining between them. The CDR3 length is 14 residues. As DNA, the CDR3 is TGTGCCAGCAGTGAAATGGTGGCGGAAGAGACCCAGTACTTC. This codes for CASSEMVAEETQYF.

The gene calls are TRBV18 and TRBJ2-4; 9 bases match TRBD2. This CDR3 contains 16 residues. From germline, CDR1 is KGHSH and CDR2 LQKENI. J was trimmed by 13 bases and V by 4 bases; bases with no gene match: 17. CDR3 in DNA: TGTGCCAGCTCACGTTTCACCCGACTAGCGGTCGATGAGCAGTACTTC. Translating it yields CASSRFTRLAVDEQYF.

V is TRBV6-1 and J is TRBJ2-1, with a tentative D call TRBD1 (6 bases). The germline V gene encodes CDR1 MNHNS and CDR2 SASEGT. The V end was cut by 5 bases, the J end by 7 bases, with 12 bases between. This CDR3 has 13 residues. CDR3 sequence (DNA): TGTGCCAGCAGTCGACAGGCGGTGAATGAGCAGTTCTTC. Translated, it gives CASSRQAVNEQFF.

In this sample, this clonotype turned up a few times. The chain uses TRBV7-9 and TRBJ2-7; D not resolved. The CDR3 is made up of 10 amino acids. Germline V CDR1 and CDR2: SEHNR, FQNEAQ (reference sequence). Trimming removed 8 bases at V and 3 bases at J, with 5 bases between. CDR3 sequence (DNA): TGTGCCAGCGGCCACTACGAGCAGTACTTC. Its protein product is CASGHYEQYF. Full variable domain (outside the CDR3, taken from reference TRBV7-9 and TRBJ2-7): DTGVSQNPRHKITKRGQNVTFRCDPISEHNRLYWYRQTLGQGPEFLTYFQNEAQLEKSRLLSDRFSAERPKGSFSTLEIQRTEQGDSAMYLCASGHYEQYFGPGTRLTVT.

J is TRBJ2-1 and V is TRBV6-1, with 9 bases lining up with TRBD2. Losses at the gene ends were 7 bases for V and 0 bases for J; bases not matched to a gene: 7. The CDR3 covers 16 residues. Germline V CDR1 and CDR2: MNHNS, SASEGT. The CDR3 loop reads CASKAGGTSSYNEQFF. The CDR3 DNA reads TGTGCCAGCAAAGCGGGGGGCACTAGCTCCTACAATGAGCAGTTCTTC.

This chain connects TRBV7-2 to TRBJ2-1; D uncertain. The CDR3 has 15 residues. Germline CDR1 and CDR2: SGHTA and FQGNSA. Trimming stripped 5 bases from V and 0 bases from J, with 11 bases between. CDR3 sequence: CASSTTSRSYNEQFF. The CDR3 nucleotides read TGTGCCAGCAGCACGACATCGCGCTCCTACAATGAGCAGTTCTTC.

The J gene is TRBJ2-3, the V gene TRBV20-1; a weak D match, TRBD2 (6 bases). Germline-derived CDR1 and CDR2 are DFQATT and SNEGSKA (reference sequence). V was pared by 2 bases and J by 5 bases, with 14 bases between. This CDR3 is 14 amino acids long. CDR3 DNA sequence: TGCAGTGCTAGACCCCGTGCGGGACTAGATACGCAGTATTTT. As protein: CSARPRAGLDTQYF.

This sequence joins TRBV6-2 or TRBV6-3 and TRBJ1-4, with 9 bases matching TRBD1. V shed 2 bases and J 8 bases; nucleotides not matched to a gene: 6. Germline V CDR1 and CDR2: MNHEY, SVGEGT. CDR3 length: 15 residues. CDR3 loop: CASSYAGQGREKLFF. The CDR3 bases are TGTGCCAGCAGTTACGCGGGACAGGGAAGAGAAAAACTGTTTTTT.

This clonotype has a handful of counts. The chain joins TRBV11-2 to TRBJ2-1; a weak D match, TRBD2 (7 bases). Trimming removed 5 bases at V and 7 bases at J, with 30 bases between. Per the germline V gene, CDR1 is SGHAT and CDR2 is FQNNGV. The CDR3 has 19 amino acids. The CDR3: CASSQRVPSTGGAGNEQFF. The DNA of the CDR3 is TGTGCCAGCAGCCAAAGGGTACCCAGCACGGGGGGCGCGGGGAATGAGCAGTTCTTC.

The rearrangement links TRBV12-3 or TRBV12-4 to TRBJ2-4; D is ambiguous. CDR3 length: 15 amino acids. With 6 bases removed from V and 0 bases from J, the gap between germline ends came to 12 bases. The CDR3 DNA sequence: TGTGCCAGCAGCTCCGCGCCTGGAGCCAAAAACATTCAGTACTTC. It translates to CASSSAPGAKNIQYF.

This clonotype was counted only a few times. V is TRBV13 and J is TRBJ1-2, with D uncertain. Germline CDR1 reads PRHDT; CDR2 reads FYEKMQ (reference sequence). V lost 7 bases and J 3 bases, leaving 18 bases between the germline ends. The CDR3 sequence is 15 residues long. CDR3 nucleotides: TGTGCCAGCAACCAAAATCGAGGGCTGGACTATGGCTACACCTTC. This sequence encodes CASNQNRGLDYGYTF.

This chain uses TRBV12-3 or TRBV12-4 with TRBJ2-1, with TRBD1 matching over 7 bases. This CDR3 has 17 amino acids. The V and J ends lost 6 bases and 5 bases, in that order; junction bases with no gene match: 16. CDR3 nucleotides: TGTGCCAGCAGCCCCATCCCAGGACAGGCCCCGGACAATGAGCAGTTCTTC. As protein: CASSPIPGQAPDNEQFF.

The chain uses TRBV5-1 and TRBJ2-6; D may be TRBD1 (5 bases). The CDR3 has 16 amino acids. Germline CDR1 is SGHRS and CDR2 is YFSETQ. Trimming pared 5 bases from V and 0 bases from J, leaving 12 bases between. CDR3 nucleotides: TGCGCCAGCAGTCAGGGCCCGCTCTCTGGGGCCAACGTCCTGACTTTC. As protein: CASSQGPLSGANVLTF.

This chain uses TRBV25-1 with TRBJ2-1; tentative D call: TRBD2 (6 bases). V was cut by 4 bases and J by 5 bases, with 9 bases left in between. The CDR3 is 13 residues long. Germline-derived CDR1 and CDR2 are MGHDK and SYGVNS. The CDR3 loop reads CASSGLGHNEQFF. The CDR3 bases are TGTGCCAGCAGTGGACTAGGACACAATGAGCAGTTCTTC. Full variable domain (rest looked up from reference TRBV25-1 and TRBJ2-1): EADIYQTPRYLVIGTGKKITLECSQTMGHDKMYWYQQDPGMELHLIHYSYGVNSTEKGDLSSESTVSRIRTEHFPLTLESARPSHTSQYLCASSGLGHNEQFFGPGTRLTVL.

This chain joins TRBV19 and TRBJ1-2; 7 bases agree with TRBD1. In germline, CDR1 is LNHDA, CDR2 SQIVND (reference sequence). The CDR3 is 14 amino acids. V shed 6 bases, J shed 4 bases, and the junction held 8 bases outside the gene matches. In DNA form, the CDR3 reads TGTGCCAGTAGCCAAGCAGGGGGGGTCTATGGCTACACCTTC. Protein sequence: CASSQAGGVYGYTF.

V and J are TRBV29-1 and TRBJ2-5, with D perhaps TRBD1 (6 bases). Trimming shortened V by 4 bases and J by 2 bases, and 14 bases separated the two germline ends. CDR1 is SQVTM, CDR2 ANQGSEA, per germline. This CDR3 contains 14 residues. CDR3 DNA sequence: TGCAGCGTTGTGGTGGGGGCGAGGCAAGAGACCCAGTACTTC. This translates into CSVVVGARQETQYF. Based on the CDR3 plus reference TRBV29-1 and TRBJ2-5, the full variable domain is SAVISQKPSRDICQRGTSLTIQCQVDSQVTMMFWYRQQPGQSLTLIATANQGSEATYESGFVIDKFPISRPNLTFSTLTVSNMSPEDSSIYLCSVVVGARQETQYFGPGTRLLVL.

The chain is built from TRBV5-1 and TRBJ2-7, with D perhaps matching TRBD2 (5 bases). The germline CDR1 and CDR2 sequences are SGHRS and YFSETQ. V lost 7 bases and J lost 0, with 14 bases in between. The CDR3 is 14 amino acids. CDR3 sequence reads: CASANPGDSYEQYF. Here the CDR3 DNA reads TGCGCCAGCGCGAACCCCGGGGACTCCTACGAGCAGTACTTC.

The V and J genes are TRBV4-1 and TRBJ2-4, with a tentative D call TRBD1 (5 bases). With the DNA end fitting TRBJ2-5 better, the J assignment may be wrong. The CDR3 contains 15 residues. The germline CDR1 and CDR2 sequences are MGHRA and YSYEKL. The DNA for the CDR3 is TGCGCCAGCAGCCCTGGAAGGCCTAGGGGAGAGACCCAGTACTTC. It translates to CASSPGRPRGETQYF.

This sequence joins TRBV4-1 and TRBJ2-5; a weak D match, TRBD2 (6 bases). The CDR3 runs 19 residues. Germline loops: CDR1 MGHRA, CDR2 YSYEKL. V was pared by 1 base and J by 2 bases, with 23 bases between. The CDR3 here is CASSQVSKAIGGAQETQYF. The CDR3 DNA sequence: TGCGCCAGCAGCCAAGTCTCAAAGGCGATTGGAGGGGCACAAGAGACCCAGTACTTC.

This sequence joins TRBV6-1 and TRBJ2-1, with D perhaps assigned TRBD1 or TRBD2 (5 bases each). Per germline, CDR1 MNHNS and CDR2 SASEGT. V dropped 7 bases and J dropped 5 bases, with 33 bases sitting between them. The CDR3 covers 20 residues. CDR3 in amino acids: CASMGPKGAGFRQRDNEQFF. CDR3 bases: TGTGCCAGCATGGGACCAAAGGGAGCAGGCTTTAGACAAAGGGACAATGAGCAGTTCTTC.

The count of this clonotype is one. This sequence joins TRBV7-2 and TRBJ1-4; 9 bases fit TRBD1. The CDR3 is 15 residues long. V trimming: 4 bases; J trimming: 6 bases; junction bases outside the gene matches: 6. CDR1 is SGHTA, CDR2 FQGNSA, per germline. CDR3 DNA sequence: TGTGCCAGCAGCTGGGGACAGGGAGGTTATGAAAAACTGTTTTTT. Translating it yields CASSWGQGGYEKLFF.

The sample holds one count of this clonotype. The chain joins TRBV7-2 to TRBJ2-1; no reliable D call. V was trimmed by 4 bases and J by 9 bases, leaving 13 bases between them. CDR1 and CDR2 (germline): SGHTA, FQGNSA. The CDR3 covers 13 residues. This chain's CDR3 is CASSSSVWVEQFF. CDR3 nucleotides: TGTGCCAGCAGCTCGTCAGTCTGGGTTGAGCAGTTCTTC.

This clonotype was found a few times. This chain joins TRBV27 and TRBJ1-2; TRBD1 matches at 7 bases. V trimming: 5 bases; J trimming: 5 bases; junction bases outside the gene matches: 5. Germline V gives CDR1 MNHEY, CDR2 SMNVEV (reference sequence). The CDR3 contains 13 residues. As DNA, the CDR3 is TGTGCCAGCAGTCCGAGGGGACAGTATGGCTACACCTTC. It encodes CASSPRGQYGYTF.

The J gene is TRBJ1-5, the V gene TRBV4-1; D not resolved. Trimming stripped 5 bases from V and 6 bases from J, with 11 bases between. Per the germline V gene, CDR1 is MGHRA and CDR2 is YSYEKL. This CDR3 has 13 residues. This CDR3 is CASSWRSGQPQHF. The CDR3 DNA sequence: TGCGCCAGCAGCTGGAGGTCAGGTCAGCCCCAGCATTTT.

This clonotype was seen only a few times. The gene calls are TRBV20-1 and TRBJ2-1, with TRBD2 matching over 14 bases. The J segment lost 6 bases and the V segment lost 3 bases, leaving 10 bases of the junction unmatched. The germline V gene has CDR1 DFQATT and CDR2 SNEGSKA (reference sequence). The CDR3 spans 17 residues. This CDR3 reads CSARGTSGGVLFNEQFF. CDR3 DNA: TGCAGTGCTAGGGGGACTAGCGGGGGAGTTCTTTTCAATGAGCAGTTCTTC.